These T cell receptor beta chains were read from a single sample in a study of blood T cell repertoires in COVID-19. The assay was immunoSEQ multiplex PCR, and TCRdb's table has in-frame clones only and misses some. Here the sample spans about 84,000 clones, about 83% being singletons. Source material: peripheral blood. Receptors were obtained from a woman aged 80 or over with acute or convalescent COVID-19. Both conserved end residues are trimmed from each CDR3. Clone size is not always given. Where it is, it says once, few, many or a class for expanded clones.

V gene,clone size,J gene,CDR3 protein
TRBV3-1/TRBV3-2,NA,TRBJ2-1,ASSQGWGRGRVGEQF
TRBV11-2,NA,TRBJ2-3,ASSMTSGRAGRTDTQY
TRBV3-1/TRBV3-2,NA,TRBJ1-5,ASSQVQGVQPQH
TRBV6-5,NA,TRBJ2-2,ASSLTTFGELF
TRBV10-3,NA,TRBJ1-6,AISRGQSYNSPLH
TRBV11-2,NA,TRBJ1-5,ASSLEGESNQPQH
TRBV9,NA,TRBJ2-3,ASSTGTSGSTDTQY
TRBV6-5,NA,TRBJ2-2,ASTTENTGELF
TRBV29-1,NA,TRBJ2-5,SAMGQGRGETQY
TRBV12-3/TRBV12-4,NA,TRBJ1-2,ASSQQGGYGYT
TRBV5-1,NA,TRBJ2-5,ASSHRGQETQY
TRBV6-6,once,TRBJ2-7,ASSYSEREQY
TRBV10-3,NA,TRBJ1-2,ATRSNTGNYGYT
TRBV19,NA,TRBJ1-2,ASSVTAFGYGYT
TRBV11-2,few,TRBJ2-1,ASTGQLAGVEQF
TRBV30,NA,TRBJ2-7,AWTGQGSHEQY
TRBV5-1,NA,TRBJ1-6,ASSSDGGRSSPLH
TRBV11-2,NA,TRBJ2-3,ASSWGQGDTDTQY
TRBV2,NA,TRBJ2-7,ASRGLRESYEQY
TRBV6-4,NA,TRBJ2-1,ASSEETSGVSSYNEQF
TRBV28,NA,TRBJ1-2,ASSLGTGGYGYT
TRBV5-1,NA,TRBJ2-3,ASSPLTTGTDTQY
TRBV5-4,NA,TRBJ1-6,ASSLDYPGNSPLH
TRBV30,NA,TRBJ1-4,AWSHTGLDEKLF
TRBV19,once,TRBJ2-7,ASARAGAYEQY
TRBV6-5,NA,TRBJ2-2,ASRTGGANTGELF
TRBV6-2/TRBV6-3,NA,TRBJ2-7,ASSYIIAGGHSYEQY
TRBV18,once,TRBJ2-7,ASSPRGQRGYEQY
TRBV7-8,once,TRBJ1-1,ASSLQIGQGGTEAF
TRBV7-2,NA,TRBJ2-7,ASSLGPGASYEQY
TRBV15,few,TRBJ2-7,ATSTDGTYEQY
TRBV5-1,NA,TRBJ1-6,ASSLEGQGSLGNSPLH
TRBV7-9,NA,TRBJ2-7,ASSPGLAGGPEQY
TRBV9,NA,TRBJ2-1,ASSPHQQGDEQF
TRBV6-1,NA,TRBJ1-6,ASSEGQGHSPLH